This T cell receptor beta chain was identified in a study of post-analysis software for immune sequencing data. The wider study: The cohort encompassed relapsing-remitting, secondary progressive and progressive-relapsing multiple sclerosis disease courses. Study-level results: F measure grouped same-batch samples tightly together. Relative to controls, patients had about five TRBV segments at higher frequency, with TRBV5-6, TRBV5-1 and TRBV20-1 among these. In multiple sclerosis, normalized Chao1 diversity was significantly below that of controls.

cDNA libraries of TCR beta carried unique molecular identifiers. Input populations of about 0.85 to 11 million T cells gave rise to approximately 500,000 cDNA molecules. TCRdb processed the PCR reads anew with MiXCR; each CDR3 protein has one entry. In the table there are about 460,000 distinct CDR3 sequences, around 40% of which are singletons. To note about this clonotype: Its antigen is not known.

CDR1 is SGHNT, CDR2 YYREEE, per germline (reference sequence). CDR3 length: 14 residues. Trimming took off 1 base at V and 1 base at J, with 8 bases between the two ends. The source material was blood. V and J are TRBV5-4 and TRBJ1-1; D gene uncertain. The source of this sequence is a girl aged 5-17 years with multiple sclerosis. The CDR3 sequence is CASSLRASNTEAFF. CDR3 DNA: TGTGCCAGCAGCTTGCGGGCCTCGAACACTGAAGCTTTCTTT.